This T cell receptor (beta chain) was captured by sequencing in a study of cytomegalovirus exposure and HLA in healthy donors. Findings and caveats of the study: A prior analysis recorded that most TCR beta V segments were productive about 87% or about 30% of the time. In a later analysis, most CMV-associated TCR beta chains appeared HLA-restricted.

V shed 2 bases and J shed 8 bases, with 17 bases lying between them. Looked up from germline, CDR1 is MGHRA and CDR2 is YSYEKL. The CDR3 has 15 residues. Researchers ran the PCR with 60 Vbeta and 13 Jbeta primers. Using immunoSEQ multiplex PCR, the repertoire was profiled, and TCRdb retains in-frame clones only, with some absent. This sample has nearly 110,000 clones; more than 75% occur once, and the top ten carry 5% to 7%. A note on this clone: The antigen is undetermined.

The chain carries TRBV4-1 and TRBJ2-3; D may be TRBD2 (5 bases). This TCR was sampled from a woman between 50 and 59 years old in good health and CMV-seropositive. Material for sequencing was PBMCs. For the CDR3, the DNA is TGCGCCAGCAGCCAATTCCTAGCTACCAAAGGTACGCAGTATTTT. Protein sequence: CASSQFLATKGTQYF.